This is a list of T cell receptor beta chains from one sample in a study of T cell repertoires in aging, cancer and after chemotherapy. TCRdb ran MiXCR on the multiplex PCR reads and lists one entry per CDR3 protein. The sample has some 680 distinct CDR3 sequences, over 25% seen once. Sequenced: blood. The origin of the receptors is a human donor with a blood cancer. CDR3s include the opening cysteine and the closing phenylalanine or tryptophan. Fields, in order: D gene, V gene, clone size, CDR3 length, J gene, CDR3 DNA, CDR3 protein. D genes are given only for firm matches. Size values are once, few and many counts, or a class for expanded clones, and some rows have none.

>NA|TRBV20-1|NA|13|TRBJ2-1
TGCAGTGTTCCAATAGACTCCTACAATGAGCAGTTCTTC
CSVPIDSYNEQFF
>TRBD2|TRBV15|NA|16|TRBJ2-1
TGTGCCACCAGCAGTCGACTAGCGGGCTCCTACAATGAGCAGTTCTTC
CATSSRLAGSYNEQFF
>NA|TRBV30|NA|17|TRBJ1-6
TGTGCCGCGCGCCCGAATCGCCTCTACCGTGGGGATTCACCCCTCCACTTT
CAARPNRLYRGDSPLHF
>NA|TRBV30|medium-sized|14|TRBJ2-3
TGTGCCTGGAGTGCACAGGGTGGCACAGATACGCAGTATTTT
CAWSAQGGTDTQYF
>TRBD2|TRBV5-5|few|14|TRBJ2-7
TGTGCCAGCAGCCTGATGACTAGCGGGTACGAGCAGTACTTC
CASSLMTSGYEQYF
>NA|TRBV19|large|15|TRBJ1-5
TGTGCCAGTAGTATAGAGAACAGATCTAATCAGCCCCAGCATTTT
CASSIENRSNQPQHF
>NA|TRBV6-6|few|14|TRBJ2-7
TGTGCCAGCAGTTCCTCAGGCCGGAGGTACGAGCAGTACTTC
CASSSSGRRYEQYF
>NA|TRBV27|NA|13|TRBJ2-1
TGTGCCAGCAGTTTCCGAAACCGGGATCAGCAGTTCTTC
CASSFRNRDQQFF
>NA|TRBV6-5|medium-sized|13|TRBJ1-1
TGTGCCAGCAGTTACGTCCAGAACACTGAAGCTTTCTTT
CASSYVQNTEAFF
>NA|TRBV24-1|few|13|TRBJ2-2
TGTGCCACCAGCGCGTCTGGAACCGGGGAGCTGTTTTTT
CATSASGTGELFF
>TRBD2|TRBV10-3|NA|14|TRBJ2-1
TGTGCCACTTATCCGGGCCTAGCGGAAGGTGAGCAGTTCTTC
CATYPGLAEGEQFF
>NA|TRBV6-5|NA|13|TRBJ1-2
TGTGCCAGCAGTGACAGGACACTCTATGGCTACACCTTC
CASSDRTLYGYTF
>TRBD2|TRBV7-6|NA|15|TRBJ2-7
TGTGCCAGCAGCCAAGGGGGCCTAGCGGGAGTCGAGCAGTACTTC
CASSQGGLAGVEQYF
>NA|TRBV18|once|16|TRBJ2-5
TGTGCCAGCTCACCGCCGGGACCTAGGTACCAAGAGACCCAGTACTTC
CASSPPGPRYQETQYF
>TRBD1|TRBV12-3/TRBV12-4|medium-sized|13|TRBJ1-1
TGTGCCAGCAGTTTGCACAGGGGAACTGAAGCTTTCTTT
CASSLHRGTEAFF
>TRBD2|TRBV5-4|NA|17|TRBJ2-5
TGTGCCAGCAGCCAAGGGAAGTTAGCGGGAGGCAGGGAGACCCAGTACTTC
CASSQGKLAGGRETQYF
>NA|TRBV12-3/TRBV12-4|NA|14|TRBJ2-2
TGTGCCAGCAGTTTAGGCTGGAACACCGGGGAGCTGTTTTTT
CASSLGWNTGELFF
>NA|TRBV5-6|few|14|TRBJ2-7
TGTGCCAGCAGCTTTGGGGCCGGGGGGCGCGAGCAGTACTTC
CASSFGAGGREQYF
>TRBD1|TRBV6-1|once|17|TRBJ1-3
TGTGCCAGCAGTGAAGCGCTTCGACAGGGCGCTGGAAACACCATATATTTT
CASSEALRQGAGNTIYF
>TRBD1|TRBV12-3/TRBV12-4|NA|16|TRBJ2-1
TGTGCCAGCAACTTGGGCCGGGACAGGGGAATCCATGAGCAGTTCTTC
CASNLGRDRGIHEQFF
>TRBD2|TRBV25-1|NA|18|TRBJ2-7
TGTGCCAGCAGTGAATATTGGGGGGTCGGGACTAGTAAAGGCGAGCAGTACTTC
CASSEYWGVGTSKGEQYF
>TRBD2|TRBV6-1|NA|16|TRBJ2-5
TGTGCCAGCAGTGAAGCGGGGGGGGGAGTACAAGAGACCCAGTACTTC
CASSEAGGGVQETQYF
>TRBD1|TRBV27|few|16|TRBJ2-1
TGTGCCAGCAGTCCCCAGGACAGGGGCTCCTACAATGAGCAGTTCTTC
CASSPQDRGSYNEQFF
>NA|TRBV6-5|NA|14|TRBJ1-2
TGTGCCAGCACAGGGACACTCACTAACTATGGCTACACCTTC
CASTGTLTNYGYTF
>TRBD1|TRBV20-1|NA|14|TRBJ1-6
TGCAGTGCTGTCAAGGGACAGCGGTATTCACCCCTCCACTTT
CSAVKGQRYSPLHF
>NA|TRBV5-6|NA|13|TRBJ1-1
TGTGCCAGCAGCTTGGGGATGGGCGGTGAAGCTTTCTTT
CASSLGMGGEAFF
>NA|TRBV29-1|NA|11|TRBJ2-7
TGCAGCGTTGCCTCCCCGGGGGAGCAGTACTTC
CSVASPGEQYF